The 32 T cell receptor beta chains listed next were all sequenced from one sample in a study of T cells in Graves' hyperthyroidism and ophthalmopathy. RNA transcripts served as the template for amplifying TCR beta CDR3 regions. When the TCR CDR3 underwent first-round RT-PCR, the HTBI primer set was used. Using its own MiXCR run on the multiplex PCR reads, TCRdb lists one record per CDR3 protein. The sample contains fewer than 650,000 distinct CDR3 sequences, approximately 15% of which appear only once. The specimen was blood. Receptors originate from a woman younger than 35 with Graves' ophthalmopathy.

The CDR3 here is CAGGKGRSDTGELFF. The CDR3 DNA reads as TGTGCCGGCGGGAAGGGTAGATCGGACACCGGGGAGCTGTTTTTT. This chain links TRBV12-3 or TRBV12-4 with TRBJ2-2; tentatively, D is TRBD2 (6 bases). This CDR3 has 15 residues. V was pared by 11 bases and J by 3 bases, with 19 bases between.

The V and J genes are TRBV7-9 and TRBJ1-1; D is undetermined. Germline-derived CDR1 and CDR2 are SEHNR and FQNEAQ (reference sequence). V lost 3 bases, J lost 0 bases, and 8 bases lay in between. The CDR3 consists of 14 residues. CDR3 nucleotides: TGTGCCAGCAGCTTTGGGCAGGTGAACACTGAAGCTTTCTTT. Its translation is CASSFGQVNTEAFF.

This clonotype was seen ten or more times. This chain uses TRBV2 with TRBJ2-5, with D possibly being TRBD2 (5 bases). V lost 3 bases and J lost 7, with 12 bases in between. This CDR3 has 13 amino acids. Germline assignment: CDR1 SNHLY and CDR2 FYNNEI. CDR3 in DNA: TGTGCCAGCAGTGAGGAGGCTTCGGGGACCCAGTACTTC. Translation: CASSEEASGTQYF.

For this clonotype: A much larger clone differs by one base, so this may be a read error. The CDR3 DNA sequence: TGTGCCAGCAGTTACGCAGGGTCCTATGGCTGCACCTTC. Residues: CASSYAGSYGCTF. This chain uses TRBV6-2 or TRBV6-3 with TRBJ1-2; D perhaps matches TRBD1 (5 bases). The CDR3 totals 13 residues. The V gene's germline CDR1 is MNHEY and CDR2 SVGEGT.

The V and J genes are TRBV11-2 and TRBJ2-4; D is unclear. Germline V gene sequence: CDR1 SGHAT, CDR2 FQNNGV. Trimming stripped 1 base from V and 6 bases from J, with 10 bases between. The CDR3 spans 14 residues. Written as DNA, the CDR3 is TGTGCCAGCAGCTTAGGTTCAGCAGGAAACATTCAGTACTTC. It translates to CASSLGSAGNIQYF.

At least ten counts were recorded for this clonotype. The chain is built from TRBV12-3 or TRBV12-4 and TRBJ2-7; D may be TRBD1 (6 bases). The V and J ends lost 7 bases and 5 bases respectively, with 15 bases between them. The CDR3 is 13 residues long. This CDR3 is CASNPGQTDEQYF. The CDR3 DNA reads TGTGCCAGCAACCCGGGACAAACTGACGAGCAGTACTTC.

The rearrangement links TRBV6-1 to TRBJ2-7; no clear D gene. V was pared by 7 bases and J by 7 bases, with 11 bases between. Per germline, CDR1 MNHNS and CDR2 SASEGT. This CDR3 comprises 11 residues. CDR3 DNA: TGTGCCAGCACACTCTGGGGAGAGCAGTACTTC. Translated: CASTLWGEQYF.

The table lists this clonotype with many counts. The CDR3 loop is CASSTKGTLAGEARTDTQYF. The CDR3 bases are TGTGCCAGCAGCACCAAAGGAACACTAGCGGGAGAGGCGCGCACAGATACGCAGTATTTT. The rearrangement joins TRBV7-3 to TRBJ2-3, with 11 bases matching TRBD2. The CDR3 spans 20 residues. The V gene's germline CDR1 is SGHTA and CDR2 FQGTGA. V lost 5 bases to trimming and J lost 1 base; unmatched junction nucleotides: 17. The whole variable domain, remainder taken from reference TRBV7-3 and TRBJ2-3, is GAGVSQTPSNKVTEKGKYVELRCDPISGHTALYWYRQSLGQGPEFLIYFQGTGAADDSGLPNDRFFAVRPEGSVSTLKIQRTERGDSAVYLCASSTKGTLAGEARTDTQYFGPGTRLTVL.

The chain uses TRBV10-3 and TRBJ1-1, with TRBD1 matching over 7 bases. The CDR3 runs to 15 residues. Germline CDR1 ENHRY, CDR2 SYGVKD. V lost 2 bases, J lost 3 bases, and 6 bases stayed unmatched. CDR3 amino acids: CAISERTGWDTEAFF. CDR3 coding DNA: TGTGCCATCAGTGAGCGGACAGGATGGGACACTGAAGCTTTCTTT.

This clonotype has at least ten counts. The rearrangement links TRBV7-2 to TRBJ1-6, with 7 nucleotides matching TRBD1. The J segment lost 4 bases and the V segment lost 5 bases, leaving 8 bases of the junction unmatched. The germline gives CDR1 SGHTA, CDR2 FQGNSA. There are 16 residues in the CDR3. The CDR3 nucleotides read TGTGCCAGCAGCCCCCAGGGGGGATTGTATAATTCACCCCTCCACTTT. It specifies CASSPQGGLYNSPLHF.

This clonotype was observed many times. The genes are TRBV27 and TRBJ2-7, with D possibly being TRBD1 (6 bases). V was cut by 7 bases and J by 5 bases, with 12 bases left in between. The CDR3 is 12 residues long. Looked up from germline, CDR1 is MNHEY and CDR2 is SMNVEV (reference sequence). The CDR3 reads CASKQGFHEQYF. The CDR3 coding sequence is TGTGCCAGCAAACAGGGATTCCACGAGCAGTACTTC.

This clonotype was counted between two and nine times. The chain's CDR3 is CSAPSLYTGELFF. Written as DNA, the CDR3 is TGCAGTGCTCCTTCTTTATACACCGGGGAGCTGTTTTTT. This chain links TRBV20-1 with TRBJ2-2, with D unclear. The CDR3 spans 13 residues. Per germline, CDR1 DFQATT and CDR2 SNEGSKA (reference sequence). V lost 5 bases, J lost 3 bases, and 10 bases lay in between.

The rearrangement uses TRBV24-1 and TRBJ2-7; TRBD1 matches 7 bases. Germline V gives CDR1 KGHDR, CDR2 SFDVKD. V gave up 7 bases and J gave up 1 base; unmatched junction bases: 3. The CDR3 sequence is 13 residues long. The CDR3: CATRAGGSYEQYF. CDR3 nucleotides: TGTGCCACCAGAGCAGGGGGTTCCTACGAGCAGTACTTC.

The table lists this clonotype with many counts. The rearrangement joins TRBV6-2 or TRBV6-3 to TRBJ2-7, with TRBD1 as a possible D gene (6 bases). The CDR3 covers 14 residues. CDR1 is MNHEY, CDR2 SVGEGT, per germline. V was cut by 5 bases and J by 2 bases, with 13 bases left in between. The CDR3 DNA sequence: TGTGCCAGCAGTAACGGGGACATGACCTACGAGCAGTACTTC. Protein: CASSNGDMTYEQYF.

This clonotype has ten or more counts. V usage is TRBV5-1 and J usage is TRBJ2-1, with a weak D call TRBD2 (5 bases). The V and J ends lost 4 bases and 5 bases respectively, with 13 bases between them. The CDR3 length is 14 residues. CDR1 and CDR2 (germline): SGHRS, YFSETQ. The CDR3 loop is CASSPLTRNNEQFF. The DNA of the CDR3 is TGCGCCAGCAGCCCCCTTACTAGGAACAATGAGCAGTTCTTC.

This clonotype was seen more than once but under ten times. DNA of the CDR3: TGTGCCAGCAGCGGAACCCGGGACGGGGGAAATAATGAGCAGTTCTTC. It specifies CASSGTRDGGNNEQFF. V and J are TRBV9 and TRBJ2-1; a weak D match, TRBD2 (6 bases). CDR1 and CDR2 (germline): SGDLS, YYNGEE. V was cut by 3 bases and J by 7 bases, with 20 bases left in between. This CDR3 comprises 16 residues.

This clonotype was seen at least ten times. This rearrangement joins TRBV20-1 to TRBJ1-1; possible D gene TRBD1, 6 bases. Trimming stripped 6 bases from V and 0 bases from J, with 14 bases between. Germline CDR1 reads DFQATT; CDR2 reads SNEGSKA (reference sequence). The CDR3 length is 14 residues. CDR3 amino acids: CSARGPEMNTEAFF. The DNA for the CDR3 is TGCAGTGCCAGGGGTCCAGAGATGAACACTGAAGCTTTCTTT.

In this sample, this clonotype turned up a few times. V gene TRBV11-2 combines with J gene TRBJ2-6, with 8 bases that match TRBD1. Trimming cost V 4 bases and J 7 bases; bases outside gene matches: 18. CDR3 size: 19 residues. Germline CDR1 reads SGHAT; CDR2 reads FQNNGV. The CDR3 nucleotides read TGTGCCAGCAGCTCATTCCGGGACAGGCTCTTCGGCGGTGCCAACGTCCTGACTTTC. Its protein product is CASSSFRDRLFGGANVLTF.

The chain carries TRBV5-4 and TRBJ2-7, with TRBD2 matching over 9 bases. V shed 4 bases and J 2 bases; nucleotides not matched to a gene: 4. The length of the CDR3 is 14 residues. Per germline, CDR1 SGHNT and CDR2 YYREEE (reference sequence). The CDR3 DNA is TGTGCCAGCAGCCGGACTAGCGAGGCCTACGAGCAGTACTTC. Protein product: CASSRTSEAYEQYF. Supplemented by reference TRBV5-4 and TRBJ2-7, the full variable domain reads ETGVTQSPTHLIKTRGQQVTLRCSSQSGHNTVSWYQQALGQGPQFIFQYYREEENGRGNFPPRFSGLQFPNYSSELNVNALELDDSALYLCASSRTSEAYEQYFGPGTRLTVT.

This clonotype was seen at least ten times. V is TRBV27 and J is TRBJ1-1; no definite D call. Germline CDR1 is MNHEY and CDR2 is SMNVEV (reference sequence). Trimming cost V 3 bases and J 4 bases, with 15 bases left between them. This CDR3 has 15 amino acids. In nucleotides, the CDR3 is TGTGCCAGCAGTTTGGTAAGGGTGGTTGTCACTGAAGCTTTCTTT. Amino acids: CASSLVRVVVTEAFF.

V gene TRBV9 combines with J gene TRBJ2-7; possibly TRBD1 for D (6 bases). CDR3 size: 14 residues. The germline V gene encodes CDR1 SGDLS and CDR2 YYNGEE. Trimming cost V 0 bases and J 5 bases, with 12 bases left between them. The CDR3 DNA reads as TGTGCCAGCAGCGTAGTTCAGGGGAAGGACGAGCAGTACTTC. This sequence encodes CASSVVQGKDEQYF.

This clonotype was counted ten times or more. The J gene is TRBJ1-6, the V gene TRBV28, with D unclear. The germline CDR1 and CDR2 sequences are MDHEN and SYDVKM. The CDR3 loop spans 13 amino acids. Trimming stripped 5 bases from V and 8 bases from J, with 10 bases between. The CDR3 nucleotides are TGTGCCAGCAGTATCGGTCCAGATTCACCCCTCCACTTT. Residues: CASSIGPDSPLHF.

This clonotype was seen repeatedly, ten times or more. The rearrangement links TRBV11-3 to TRBJ1-1; D uncertain. The CDR3 covers 14 residues. CDR1 is SGHNT, CDR2 YENEEA, per germline. With 5 bases removed from V and 1 base from J, the gap between germline ends came to 11 bases. The CDR3 region is CASSNYRRNTEAFF. DNA for the CDR3: TGTGCCAGCAGCAACTATCGGAGGAACACTGAAGCTTTCTTT.

This clonotype was found many times. Compared with germline, one end of the junction differs, possibly owing to a read error. CDR3 sequence: CARRASSQETQYF. CDR3 DNA: TGTGCCCGCAGGGCTAGCAGCCAAGAGACCCAGTACTTC. The gene calls are TRBV2 and TRBJ2-5; D is perhaps TRBD1 or TRBD2 (5 bases each). This CDR3 spans 13 amino acids. CDR1 is SNHLY and CDR2 is FYNNEI in the germline V gene.

This clonotype was seen at least ten times. The J gene is TRBJ1-2, the V gene TRBV6-1; 11 positions agree with TRBD1. The CDR3 loop spans 15 amino acids. Looked up from germline, CDR1 is MNHNS and CDR2 is SASEGT. Trimming took 5 bases from V and 8 from J; bases not matched to a gene: 10. The CDR3 coding sequence is TGTGCCAGCAGTTACACTGGACAGGGGGCGGACGGCTACACCTTC. Encoded protein: CASSYTGQGADGYTF.

Comment on this clonotype: A much larger clonotype is one base distant, so this may be a read error. J is TRBJ2-1 and V is TRBV4-3, with D perhaps matching TRBD1 (5 bases). V lost 2 bases, J lost 9 bases, and 17 bases lay in between. The CDR3 has 15 amino acids. Germline assignment: CDR1 LGHNA and CDR2 YSLEER. The DNA of the CDR3 is TGCGCCAGCAGCCAAACGAACAGCCCTAGGGGTGAGCAGTTCTTC. Translated, it gives CASSQTNSPRGEQFF.

This clonotype has a count of ten or more. This chain uses TRBV12-3 or TRBV12-4 with TRBJ1-5; possibly TRBD1 for D (6 bases). The CDR3 has 14 amino acids. Trimming took 3 bases from V and 7 from J, leaving 13 bases between them. In DNA form, the CDR3 reads TGTGCCAGCAGTTTTGCAGGGGCAGAGCAGCCCCAGCATTTT. Its protein is CASSFAGAEQPQHF.

This clonotype occurred many times. The chain uses TRBV20-1 and TRBJ2-1; 8 bases align to TRBD2. This CDR3 has 15 amino acids. The germline V gene encodes CDR1 DFQATT and CDR2 SNEGSKA (reference sequence). Unmatched junction bases numbered 11, after V lost 6 bases and J lost 4 bases. CDR3 in DNA: TGCAGTGCACGTATCCCGGGACTAGTGTACAATGAGCAGTTCTTC. Protein sequence: CSARIPGLVYNEQFF.

The rearrangement uses TRBV6-2 or TRBV6-3 and TRBJ2-2; 12 positions agree with TRBD2. This CDR3 region has 21 residues. Germline CDR1 and CDR2: MNHEY and SVGEGT. The ends lost 7 bases at V and 7 bases at J; junction bases unmatched: 25. CDR3 sequence reads: CASTNGLAASGRALRVGELFF. The CDR3 region has the DNA TGTGCCAGCACCAATGGCCTGGCCGCTAGCGGGAGGGCGTTAAGGGTCGGGGAGCTGTTTTTT.

As concerns this clonotype: A read error is possible here, since a much larger clone lies one base away. This chain connects TRBV28 to TRBJ2-1; TRBD1 matches 10 bases. CDR3 length equals 15 residues. V lost 7 bases to trimming and J lost 4 bases; unmatched junction nucleotides: 7. Germline assignment: CDR1 MDHEN and CDR2 SYDVKM. The CDR3: CASNWTGGTYNEQFF. The CDR3 DNA reads as TGTGCCAGCAATTGGACAGGGGGAACTTACAATGAGCAGTTCTTC.

This clonotype was detected many times. The rearrangement joins TRBV5-1 to TRBJ2-1; D is unresolved. Germline CDR1 reads SGHRS; CDR2 reads YFSETQ. This CDR3 comprises 14 residues. V was pared by 2 bases and J by 4 bases, with 10 bases between. CDR3 nucleotide sequence: TGCGCCAGCAGCTTCGGCAGCAGATACAATGAGCAGTTCTTC. It is translated as CASSFGSRYNEQFF.

This clonotype was seen repeatedly, ten times or more. The chain carries TRBV6-2 or TRBV6-3 and TRBJ2-7; 7 bases match TRBD1. Germline CDR1 is MNHEY and CDR2 is SVGEGT. This CDR3 spans 16 amino acids. J gave up 2 bases and V 7 bases, and 14 bases lay outside the gene matches. The CDR3 coding sequence is TGTGCCAGCAACGCGCCCCTTCGACAGGGAACCTACGAGCAGTACTTC. Protein sequence: CASNAPLRQGTYEQYF.